The source of this T cell receptor beta chain is a study of blood T cell repertoires in COVID-19. Those designated as exposed participants met a COVID-19 case within 2 weeks before study entry. Germline loops: CDR1 MDHEN, CDR2 SYDVKM. V was pared by 7 bases and J by 1 base, with 16 bases between. This CDR3 has 15 amino acids. This clone has ten or more counts. Sequencing used immunoSEQ multiplex PCR; TCRdb keeps in-frame clones, though not all of them. The repertoire holds approximately 220,000 clones, with around 82% as singletons. The chain couples TRBV28 to TRBJ1-2, with D tentatively TRBD1 (6 bases). Sequenced input: PBMCs or T cells enriched from blood (not recorded which). The receptor was derived from a woman aged 40 to 50 who had been exposed to COVID-19. The CDR3 DNA is TGTGCCAGCACGATTGGGGGGGCCAATAACTATGGCTACACCTTC. Its protein is CASTIGGANNYGYTF.